These 31 T cell receptor beta chains were sequenced from one sample in a study of cytomegalovirus exposure and HLA in healthy donors. Assay: immunoSEQ multiplex PCR; the TCRdb copy retains only in-frame clones and omits some. The table shows over 150,000 clones, with 65% to 90% occurring only once. Source material: PBMCs. The receptors originated from a man aged 18 to 30 in good health and CMV-seropositive.

The rearrangement joins TRBV19 to TRBJ2-6; TRBD2 is a possible D gene (5 bases). This CDR3 is 15 amino acids long. Germline assignment: CDR1 LNHDA and CDR2 SQIVND (reference sequence). V lost 2 bases to trimming and J lost 4 bases, with 9 bases between them. In DNA form, the CDR3 reads TGTGCCAGTAGTATAAGGACTGCCGGGGCCAACGTCCTGACTTTC. Amino acids: CASSIRTAGANVLTF.

The chain joins TRBV19 to TRBJ1-1; D is possibly TRBD1 (6 bases). The V and J ends lost 5 bases and 4 bases respectively, with 14 bases between them. The CDR3 has 14 amino acids. Germline V CDR1 and CDR2: LNHDA, SQIVND (reference sequence). This chain's CDR3 is CASSDNRVSTEAFF. CDR3 DNA: TGTGCCAGTAGTGACAACAGGGTAAGCACTGAAGCTTTCTTT. Using reference TRBV19 and TRBJ1-1 for the parts outside the CDR3, the full variable domain is DGGITQSPKYLFRKEGQNVTLSCEQNLNHDAMYWYRQDPGQGLRLIYYSQIVNDFQKGDIAEGYSVSREKKESFPLTVTSAQKNPTAFYLCASSDNRVSTEAFFGQGTRLTVV.

The chain employs TRBV28 and TRBJ1-4; D is perhaps TRBD1 (5 bases). V was trimmed by 5 bases and J by 7 bases, leaving 8 bases between them. The CDR3 is 12 amino acids. The germline V gene has CDR1 MDHEN and CDR2 SYDVKM. As DNA, the CDR3 is TGTGCCAGCAGTGGGGGGGGTGAAAAACTGTTTTTT. This codes for CASSGGGEKLFF.

This clone was picked up one time. J is TRBJ2-1 and V is TRBV4-2, with TRBD2 matching over 10 bases. The CDR3 contains 17 residues. The V segment lost 4 bases and the J segment 5 bases; nucleotides outside the gene matches: 11. Germline CDR1 and CDR2: LGHNA and YNFKEQ. In DNA, the CDR3 is TGTGCCAGCAGCCTCCAACCACGGACTAGCGGCGACAATGAGCAGTTCTTC. It yields the protein CASSLQPRTSGDNEQFF.

This clone has a single count. This chain links TRBV7-8 with TRBJ1-2; a weak D match, TRBD1 (6 bases). Germline-derived CDR1 and CDR2 are SGHVS and FQNEAQ. V lost 2 bases and J 4 bases, leaving 11 bases between the germline ends. The CDR3 is 14 residues long. DNA for the CDR3: TGTGCCAGCAGCTTAAACAGGGCTCGCTATGGCTACACCTTC. Translated: CASSLNRARYGYTF.

V is TRBV6-6 and J is TRBJ1-4; no clear D gene. CDR1 is MNHNY, CDR2 SVGAGI, per germline (reference sequence). CDR3 length: 13 amino acids. The V gene lost 8 bases and the J gene lost 4 bases, with 11 bases spanning the gap. The CDR3 here is CASADSRNEKLFF. The CDR3 nucleotides are TGTGCCAGCGCCGACTCCCGTAATGAAAAACTGTTTTTT.

V and J are TRBV19 and TRBJ1-1; unclear D gene. CDR3 size: 17 residues. V was trimmed by 5 bases and J by 4 bases, leaving 23 bases between them. The V gene's germline CDR1 is LNHDA and CDR2 SQIVND (reference sequence). CDR3 protein: CASSRTPRDSAGTEAFF. The DNA for the CDR3 is TGTGCCAGTAGTCGCACACCCCGGGATTCAGCGGGCACTGAAGCTTTCTTT.

A single count supports this clone. V is TRBV5-1 and J is TRBJ2-5; the match to TRBD2 covers 9 bases. Germline V gives CDR1 SGHRS, CDR2 YFSETQ. With 4 bases clipped from V and 1 base from J, the junction kept 14 bases outside the gene matches. There are 18 residues in the CDR3. The CDR3 protein is CASSRVPGLARGQETQYF. The CDR3 DNA reads as TGCGCCAGCAGCCGAGTCCCGGGACTAGCAAGGGGCCAAGAGACCCAGTACTTC.

The V and J genes are TRBV6-5 and TRBJ2-3; tentative D call: TRBD1 (6 bases). CDR3 size: 15 residues. CDR1 MNHEY and CDR2 SVGAGI come from the germline V gene. V shed 0 bases and J shed 5 bases, with 12 bases lying between them. CDR3 sequence: CASSYSQGGGDTQYF. The CDR3 DNA sequence: TGTGCCAGCAGTTACTCACAGGGCGGCGGAGATACGCAGTATTTT.

The rearrangement links TRBV5-1 to TRBJ1-4; perhaps TRBD1 as D (6 bases). Trimming stripped 0 bases from V and 0 bases from J, with 18 bases between. CDR3 size: 19 residues. From germline, CDR1 is SGHRS and CDR2 YFSETQ. The CDR3 nucleotides read TGCGCCAGCAGCTTGGCCCCCGGGACATTCCGTGCAACTAATGAAAAACTGTTTTTT. It translates to CASSLAPGTFRATNEKLFF.

The chain combines TRBV9 with TRBJ1-1; D unclear. The CDR3 runs 14 residues. With 4 bases removed from V and 4 bases from J, the gap between germline ends came to 14 bases. Germline values: CDR1 SGDLS, CDR2 YYNGEE. The CDR3: CASSYEGGTTEAFF. DNA of the CDR3: TGTGCCAGCAGCTACGAGGGCGGTACCACTGAAGCTTTCTTT. Complete variable domain (other parts from reference TRBV9 and TRBJ1-1): DSGVTQTPKHLITATGQRVTLRCSPRSGDLSVYWYQQSLDQGLQFLIQYYNGEERAKGNILERFSAQQFPDLHSELNLSSLELGDSALYFCASSYEGGTTEAFFGQGTRLTVV.

J is TRBJ1-1 and V is TRBV9; 7 bases line up with TRBD1. The V and J ends lost 3 bases and 1 base, in that order; junction bases with no gene match: 6. Germline-derived CDR1 and CDR2 are SGDLS and YYNGEE. The CDR3 has 15 residues. CDR3 in DNA: TGTGCCAGCAGCGCGGAAAGACAGGGGAACACTGAAGCTTTCTTT. Its protein product is CASSAERQGNTEAFF.

The chain employs TRBV5-1 and TRBJ2-1; 10 bases agree with TRBD2. The CDR3 is 15 amino acids. The V gene end was trimmed by 1 base and the J gene end by 6 bases; junction bases not matched to a gene: 4. Per the germline V gene, CDR1 is SGHRS and CDR2 is YFSETQ. CDR3 bases: TGCGCCAGCAGCTTGACCCTAGCGGGAGTCAATGAGCAGTTCTTC. Translation gives CASSLTLAGVNEQFF. The whole variable domain, remainder taken from reference TRBV5-1 and TRBJ2-1, is KAGVTQTPRYLIKTRGQQVTLSCSPISGHRSVSWYQQTPGQGLQFLFEYFSETQRNKGNFPGRFSGRQFSNSRSEMNVSTLELGDSALYLCASSLTLAGVNEQFFGPGTRLTVL.

J is TRBJ2-1 and V is TRBV2, with TRBD1 matching 9 bases. J gave up 10 bases and V 9 bases, and 19 bases lay outside the gene matches. The CDR3 loop spans 16 amino acids. Looked up from germline, CDR1 is SNHLY and CDR2 is FYNNEI. For the CDR3, the DNA is TGTGCCAGTACAACCGGGACAGGGTCAAGTCTGGAGGAGCAGTTCTTC. It encodes CASTTGTGSSLEEQFF.

This rearrangement joins TRBV5-6 to TRBJ2-7; 8 nucleotides match TRBD1. V dropped 5 bases and J dropped 4; count of bases not matched to a gene: 11. Germline CDR1 SGHDT, CDR2 YYEEEE. This CDR3 contains 15 residues. DNA of the CDR3: TGTGCCAGCAGTCCGCTGCCAGGGGGCTGGTACGAGCAGTACTTC. This translates into CASSPLPGGWYEQYF. The full variable domain, completed using reference TRBV5-6 and TRBJ2-7, is DAGVTQSPTHLIKTRGQQVTLRCSPKSGHDTVSWYQQALGQGPQFIFQYYEEEERQRGNFPDRFSGHQFPNYSSELNVNALLLGDSALYLCASSPLPGGWYEQYFGPGTRLTVT.

The chain combines TRBV4-1 with TRBJ2-3, with D possibly being TRBD2 (5 bases). Germline CDR1 and CDR2: MGHRA and YSYEKL. The V end was cut by 1 base, the J end by 10 bases, with 12 bases between. This CDR3 region has 13 residues. This chain's CDR3 is CASSQGEGRAQYF. CDR3 nucleotides: TGCGCCAGCAGCCAAGGTGAGGGAAGGGCGCAGTATTTT.

J is TRBJ1-4 and V is TRBV18; D is unresolved. CDR3 length: 16 residues. CDR1 is KGHSH, CDR2 LQKENI, per germline. Trimming took 2 bases from V and 0 from J, leaving 10 bases between them. In DNA form, the CDR3 reads TGTGCCAGCTCACCAAGGAGGGATACAACTAATGAAAAACTGTTTTTT. Residues: CASSPRRDTTNEKLFF.

The CDR3 here is CASSSLASGHHSYEQYF. As DNA, the CDR3 is TGTGCCAGCAGCTCCCTCGCTAGCGGCCACCACTCCTACGAGCAGTACTTC. The chain employs TRBV7-9 and TRBJ2-7, with TRBD2 identical over 7 bases. The V gene's germline CDR1 is SEHNR and CDR2 FQNEAQ (reference sequence). CDR3 length: 17 residues. V dropped 4 bases and J dropped 0; count of bases not matched to a gene: 12. The full variable domain, with the rest looked up from reference TRBV7-9 and TRBJ2-7, is DTGVSQNPRHKITKRGQNVTFRCDPISEHNRLYWYRQTLGQGPEFLTYFQNEAQLEKSRLLSDRFSAERPKGSFSTLEIQRTEQGDSAMYLCASSSLASGHHSYEQYFGPGTRLTVT.

This rearrangement joins TRBV6-6 to TRBJ2-5, with TRBD1 matching 7 bases. This CDR3 is built from 15 residues. CDR1 is MNHNY and CDR2 is SVGAGI in the germline V gene (reference sequence). V lost 2 bases to trimming and J lost 3 bases; unmatched junction nucleotides: 6. The CDR3 sequence: CASSYERQGKETQYF. Here the CDR3 DNA reads TGTGCCAGCAGTTACGAACGACAGGGTAAAGAGACCCAGTACTTC.

The chain carries TRBV5-1 and TRBJ2-3, with 11 bases lining up with TRBD1. The CDR3 covers 17 residues. Per germline, CDR1 SGHRS and CDR2 YFSETQ. J was trimmed by 4 bases and V by 3 bases; bases with no gene match: 10. The chain's CDR3 is CASSSRGTGGEADTQYF. CDR3 bases: TGCGCCAGCAGCTCGCGCGGGACAGGGGGAGAAGCAGATACGCAGTATTTT.

The J gene is TRBJ2-7, the V gene TRBV30; D is perhaps TRBD2 (5 bases). The CDR3 extends over 13 amino acids. V was pared by 4 bases and J by 3 bases, with 13 bases between. Looked up from germline, CDR1 is GTSNPN and CDR2 is SVGIG (reference sequence). This CDR3 reads CAWKTNDYYEQYF. The CDR3, as DNA: TGTGCCTGGAAGACAAACGACTACTACGAGCAGTACTTC.

The chain joins TRBV7-2 to TRBJ1-1; 12 bases align to TRBD1. Per germline, CDR1 SGHTA and CDR2 FQGNSA. The V and J ends lost 5 bases and 5 bases, in that order; junction bases with no gene match: 6. The CDR3 spans 15 residues. The CDR3 is CASSGDRGRGTEAFF. In DNA, the CDR3 is TGTGCCAGCAGCGGGGACAGGGGGCGTGGAACTGAAGCTTTCTTT.

The J gene is TRBJ2-1, the V gene TRBV19; no clear D. CDR3 length equals 16 residues. V was cut by 3 bases and J by 4 bases, with 16 bases left in between. Germline CDR1 LNHDA, CDR2 SQIVND (reference sequence). CDR3 coding DNA: TGTGCCAGTAGTATCTTGCCGGCCGGAGCTTACAATGAGCAGTTCTTC. Translation: CASSILPAGAYNEQFF.

V is TRBV10-3 and J is TRBJ2-2, with D hard to call. Germline values: CDR1 ENHRY, CDR2 SYGVKD. V dropped 6 bases and J dropped 4 bases, with 6 bases sitting between them. The CDR3 contains 12 residues. DNA of the CDR3: TGTGCCATCAGAGAGCGCACCGGGGAGCTGTTTTTT. The encoded protein is CAIRERTGELFF.

This chain links TRBV5-5 with TRBJ2-2, with 8 bases identical to TRBD1. Trimming removed 4 bases from V and 0 bases from J; junction bases left unmatched: 5. The CDR3 is 16 amino acids. Germline CDR1 SGHKS, CDR2 YYEKEE (reference sequence). The CDR3 bases are TGTGCCAGCAGCCCGACAGGGGATTCGAACACCGGGGAGCTGTTTTTT. Residues: CASSPTGDSNTGELFF.

The rearrangement links TRBV6-6 to TRBJ1-5, with D maybe TRBD1 (5 bases). V was shortened by 0 bases and J by 4 bases, with 10 bases between the two germline ends. Germline V gene lookup returns CDR1 MNHNY and CDR2 SVGAGI (reference sequence). This CDR3 region has 15 residues. As DNA, the CDR3 is TGTGCCAGCAGTTACTCGACAGACTTTAATCAGCCCCAGCATTTT. Protein: CASSYSTDFNQPQHF.

The chain carries TRBV7-9 and TRBJ1-6, with D maybe TRBD1 (5 bases). Trimming pared 3 bases from V and 10 bases from J, leaving 16 bases between. The CDR3 is 15 amino acids. Per the germline V gene, CDR1 is SEHNR and CDR2 is FQNEAQ (reference sequence). CDR3 DNA sequence: TGTGCCAGCAGCTTCGAGGGACTTGCAAAATCACCCCTCCACTTT. It translates to CASSFEGLAKSPLHF. The complete variable domain, with remaining parts taken from reference TRBV7-9 and TRBJ1-6, reads DTGVSQNPRHKITKRGQNVTFRCDPISEHNRLYWYRQTLGQGPEFLTYFQNEAQLEKSRLLSDRFSAERPKGSFSTLEIQRTEQGDSAMYLCASSFEGLAKSPLHFGNGTRLTVT.

The chain carries TRBV28 and TRBJ1-5; no definite D call. This CDR3 is built from 16 residues. Trimming shortened V by 6 bases and J by 0 bases, and 15 bases separated the two germline ends. From germline, CDR1 is MDHEN and CDR2 SYDVKM. In nucleotides, the CDR3 is TGTGCCAGCAGCTTCCAAGGGAGAAATAGCAATCAGCCCCAGCATTTT. The encoded protein is CASSFQGRNSNQPQHF.

J is TRBJ1-3 and V is TRBV4-3; 7 bases are shared with TRBD1. The germline CDR1 and CDR2 sequences are LGHNA and YSLEER. The V segment lost 5 bases and the J segment 8 bases; nucleotides outside the gene matches: 6. CDR3 length: 13 amino acids. CDR3 DNA sequence: TGCGCCAGCAGCTACAGGGGAGGATACACCATATATTTT. Translation: CASSYRGGYTIYF.

This chain connects TRBV11-2 to TRBJ1-2; D is undetermined. This CDR3 has 15 amino acids. The germline V gene has CDR1 SGHAT and CDR2 FQNNGV. The V gene lost 0 bases and the J gene lost 7 bases, with 15 bases spanning the gap. CDR3 nucleotides: TGTGCCAGCAGCTTAGATCTTATGGGGAGTGGTGGCTACACCTTC. This sequence encodes CASSLDLMGSGGYTF.

The chain employs TRBV5-6 and TRBJ2-7; tentative D call: TRBD1 (6 bases). The CDR3 length is 13 residues. V dropped 3 bases and J dropped 3 bases, with 10 bases sitting between them. Germline-derived CDR1 and CDR2 are SGHDT and YYEEEE. CDR3 sequence: CASSWTESYEQYF. As DNA, the CDR3 is TGTGCCAGCAGCTGGACAGAAAGCTACGAGCAGTACTTC. Looking up the rest from reference TRBV5-6 and TRBJ2-7 gives the full variable domain: DAGVTQSPTHLIKTRGQQVTLRCSPKSGHDTVSWYQQALGQGPQFIFQYYEEEERQRGNFPDRFSGHQFPNYSSELNVNALLLGDSALYLCASSWTESYEQYFGPGTRLTVT.